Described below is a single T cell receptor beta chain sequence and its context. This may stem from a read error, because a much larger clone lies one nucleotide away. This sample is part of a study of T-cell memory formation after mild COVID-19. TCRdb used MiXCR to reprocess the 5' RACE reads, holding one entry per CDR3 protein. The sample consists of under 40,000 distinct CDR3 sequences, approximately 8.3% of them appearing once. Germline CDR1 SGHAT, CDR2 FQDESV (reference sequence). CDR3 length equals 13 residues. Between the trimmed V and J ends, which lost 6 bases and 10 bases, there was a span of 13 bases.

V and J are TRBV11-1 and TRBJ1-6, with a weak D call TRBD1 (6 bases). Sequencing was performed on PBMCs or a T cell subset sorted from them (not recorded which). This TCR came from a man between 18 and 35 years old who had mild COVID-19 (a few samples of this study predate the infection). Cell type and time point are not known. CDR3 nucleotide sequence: TGTGCCAGCAGATTACAGGGTCGGTCACCCCTCCACTTT. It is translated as CASRLQGRSPLHF.